This TCR beta chain was sequenced in a study of beta chain features in type 1 diabetes. Overall study: Across all samples, approximately 110,000,000 sorted cells were examined. General study findings and limits: In all four CD4+ subsets, TCRB CDR3 length was significantly, moderately reduced in type 1 diabetes. Among type 1 diabetes patients, VDJ junctions had fewer insertions and more deletions.

The sequenced template was cDNA made from the entire isolated RNA. Clones were sequenced by immunoSEQ multiplex PCR, and TCRdb holds only the in-frame ones, with some missing. The data show roughly 100,000 clones, with under 30% seen just once and 0.53% held by the top ten. Note on this clone: No antigen is known for it.

Source material: central memory CD4+ T cells from blood. The TCR comes from a young woman with type 1 diabetes.

CDR3 residues: CASSLLPGLVNAQYF. Here the CDR3 DNA reads TGCGCCAGCAGCCTACTACCGGGACTAGTTAACGCGCAGTATTTT. The chain joins TRBV4-3 to TRBJ2-3; the match to TRBD2 covers 8 bases. Germline V lookup: CDR1 LGHNA, CDR2 YSLEER. J was trimmed by 10 bases and V by 4 bases; bases with no gene match: 13. The CDR3 is made up of 15 amino acids.